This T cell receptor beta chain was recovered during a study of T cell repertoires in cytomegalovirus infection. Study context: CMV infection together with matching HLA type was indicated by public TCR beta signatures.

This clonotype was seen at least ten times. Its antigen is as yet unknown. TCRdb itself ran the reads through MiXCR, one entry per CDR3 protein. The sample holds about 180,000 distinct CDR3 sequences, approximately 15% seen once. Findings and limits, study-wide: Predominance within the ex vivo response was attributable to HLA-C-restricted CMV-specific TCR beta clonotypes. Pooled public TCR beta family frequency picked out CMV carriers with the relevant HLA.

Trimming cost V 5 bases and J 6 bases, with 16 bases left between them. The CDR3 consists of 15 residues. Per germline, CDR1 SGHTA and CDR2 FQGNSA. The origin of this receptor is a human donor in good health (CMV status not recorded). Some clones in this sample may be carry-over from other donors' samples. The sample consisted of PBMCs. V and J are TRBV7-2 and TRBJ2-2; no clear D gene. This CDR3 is CASSKTTAVPGELFF. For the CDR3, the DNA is TGTGCCAGCAGCAAAACGACCGCGGTCCCCGGGGAGCTGTTTTTT.